The entry below gives a single T cell receptor beta chain sequence along with its context. Its antigen is not identified. This sample was included in a study of T cells in Graves' hyperthyroidism and ophthalmopathy. Study findings and constraints: Model output signaled ophthalmopathy a median roughly six months ahead of onset.

V lost 5 bases to trimming and J lost 2 bases; unmatched junction nucleotides: 5. The CDR3 length is 14 residues. The CDR3 regions of TCR beta were amplified from RNA transcripts. A set of HTBI primers served as the primers for a first-round RT-PCR of the TCR CDR3. TCRdb recomputed calls from the multiplex PCR reads with MiXCR, one row per CDR3 protein. The sample yields roughly 500,000 distinct CDR3 sequences, 46% seen once. Not enrolled were patients with uncontrolled infection, other autoimmune disease, pregnancy or lactation. This sequence was found in an adult woman with Graves' disease, either hyperthyroidism or ophthalmopathy (not recorded which). The specimen was peripheral blood or thyroid tissue (not recorded which). The chain is built from TRBV12-3 or TRBV12-4 and TRBJ2-5, with 7 bases that match TRBD2. The chain's CDR3 is CASSPIGGQETQYF. The CDR3 nucleotides read TGTGCCAGCAGTCCAATCGGGGGGCAAGAGACCCAGTACTTC.